The 23 T cell receptor beta chains listed next were all sequenced from one sample in a study of control samples from healthy donors and cancer patients (dated by TCRdb to 2018 to 2020). The protocol used for the library was the immunoSEQ multiplex PCR assay. TCRdb holds this immuneACCESS table with in-frame rearrangements only. Some clones are missing; in checked studies, unresolved V genes explain under half, and the rest has no known cause. The sample table holds 75,000 to 95,000 clones, of which just over 90% were seen once. Around 3.8% of the sample is in the top ten clones. Sequencing used blood. The receptors derive from a woman in her late teens or twenties in good health.

The chain uses TRBV12-3 or TRBV12-4 and TRBJ1-1; D ambiguous. The CDR3 extends over 13 amino acids. V dropped 5 bases and J dropped 4 bases, with 11 bases sitting between them. The CDR3 reads CASSEKKGTEAFF. For the CDR3, the DNA is TGTGCCAGCAGTGAAAAAAAAGGCACTGAAGCTTTCTTT.

The chain is built from TRBV27 and TRBJ1-1; a weak D match, TRBD1 (6 bases). V lost 10 bases to trimming and J lost 0 bases, with 15 bases between them. This CDR3 is 14 amino acids long. Germline lookup yields CDR1 MNHEY and CDR2 SMNVEV (reference sequence). In DNA, the CDR3 is TGTGCCACCGTAGGACAGACCATGAACACTGAAGCTTTCTTT. As protein: CATVGQTMNTEAFF.

The genes are TRBV11-2 and TRBJ2-7; 7 bases line up with TRBD1. Germline V gene lookup returns CDR1 SGHAT and CDR2 FQNNGV. The CDR3 runs to 18 residues. The junction had 11 bases not matched to a gene; V was cut back by 0 bases and J by 0 bases. The CDR3 DNA follows: TGTGCCAGCAGCTTAGATACGGGACAGCCCGTAAGCTCCTACGAGCAGTACTTC. This translates into CASSLDTGQPVSSYEQYF. Together with reference TRBV11-2 and TRBJ2-7, the CDR3 gives the full variable domain: EAGVAQSPRYKIIEKRQSVAFWCNPISGHATLYWYQQILGQGPKLLIQFQNNGVVDDSQLPKDRFSAERLKGVDSTLKIQPAKLEDSAVYLCASSLDTGQPVSSYEQYFGPGTRLTVT.

The gene calls are TRBV2 and TRBJ2-3; TRBD1 matches at 10 bases. CDR1 SNHLY and CDR2 FYNNEI come from the germline V gene. Losses at the gene ends were 6 bases for V and 5 bases for J; bases not matched to a gene: 8. The CDR3 is made up of 15 amino acids. The CDR3 region has the DNA TGTGCCAGCAGCACCCGGGACAGGGGAGGAGATACGCAGTATTTT. Amino acid sequence: CASSTRDRGGDTQYF.

The genes are TRBV5-1 and TRBJ1-1; tentatively, D is TRBD1 (5 bases). CDR1 and CDR2 (germline): SGHRS, YFSETQ. This CDR3 contains 14 residues. Trimming removed 1 base from V and 2 bases from J, with 9 bases in between. The CDR3 is CASSLIQGNTEAFF. CDR3 DNA sequence: TGCGCCAGCAGCTTGATCCAGGGAAACACTGAAGCTTTCTTT.

The chain carries TRBV19 and TRBJ1-2; perhaps TRBD1 as D (6 bases). Trimming cost V 6 bases and J 4 bases, with 18 bases left between them. Germline lookup yields CDR1 LNHDA and CDR2 SQIVND (reference sequence). The CDR3 covers 15 residues. CDR3 amino acids: CASRVQGSPGYGYTF. The CDR3 nucleotides are TGTGCCAGTAGGGTACAGGGTTCCCCTGGCTATGGCTACACCTTC.

The chain is built from TRBV11-2 and TRBJ1-2; no clear D gene. The ends were cut back, 0 bases at V and 6 bases at J, with 11 bases in the middle. The CDR3 length is 14 residues. CDR1 SGHAT and CDR2 FQNNGV come from the germline V gene. DNA of the CDR3: TGTGCCAGCAGCTTAGATGGAGGGCTGGATGGCTACACCTTC. Translated, it gives CASSLDGGLDGYTF.

The rearrangement uses TRBV4-1 and TRBJ2-1; unclear D gene. The CDR3 contains 12 residues. Germline V CDR1 and CDR2: MGHRA, YSYEKL. V lost 4 bases, J lost 10 bases, and 11 bases lay in between. The CDR3 region is CASSRVPGEQFF. In DNA, the CDR3 is TGCGCCAGCAGCCGGGTGCCAGGCGAGCAGTTCTTC.

This clone was seen just once. J is TRBJ2-5 and V is TRBV3-1 (or the pseudogene TRBV3-2); no definite D call. Per the germline V gene, CDR1 is LGHDT and CDR2 is YNNKEL (reference sequence). The CDR3 is 13 amino acids. Between the trimmed V and J ends, which lost 4 bases and 1 base, there was a span of 7 bases. The CDR3 nucleotides are TGTGCCAGCAGCCCGTATAGCCAAGAGACCCAGTACTTC. Translation gives CASSPYSQETQYF.

V gene TRBV10-1 combines with J gene TRBJ1-5; D perhaps matches TRBD1 (5 bases). The CDR3 runs 19 residues. Trimming took 6 bases from V and 0 from J, leaving 24 bases between them. Germline V gene data show CDR1 as WNHNN and CDR2 as SYGVQD (reference sequence). The CDR3 DNA is TGCGCCAGCAGGGGCCCGGGACGATTTTTCCCTTATAGCAATCAGCCCCAGCATTTT. As protein: CASRGPGRFFPYSNQPQHF.

CDR3 bases: TGTGCCAGTGACAGGGGAAGCTCCTCTGGAAACACCATATATTTT. Translated, it gives CASDRGSSSGNTIYF. The chain recombines TRBV19 with TRBJ1-3; TRBD1 agrees at 8 bases. Germline CDR1 is LNHDA and CDR2 is SQIVND (reference sequence). The CDR3 consists of 15 residues. V lost 8 bases and J lost 0; bases outside the gene matches: 6. Drawing the rest from reference TRBV19 and TRBJ1-3, the complete variable domain is DGGITQSPKYLFRKEGQNVTLSCEQNLNHDAMYWYRQDPGQGLRLIYYSQIVNDFQKGDIAEGYSVSREKKESFPLTVTSAQKNPTAFYLCASDRGSSSGNTIYFGEGSWLTVV.

The chain is built from TRBV10-1 and TRBJ2-5; the match to TRBD2 covers 10 bases. Germline-derived CDR1 and CDR2 are WNHNN and SYGVQD (reference sequence). The CDR3 has 17 amino acids. Trimming at V came to 3 bases and at J to 2 bases, leaving 9 bases not matched to a gene. The CDR3 loop reads CASSEGTSGASQETQYF. The CDR3, as DNA: TGCGCCAGCAGTGAAGGAACTAGCGGGGCGTCACAAGAGACCCAGTACTTC.

The count of this clone is one. V is TRBV6-6 and J is TRBJ1-2; possible D gene TRBD1, 5 bases. Germline V gene sequence: CDR1 MNHNY, CDR2 SVGAGI (reference sequence). V lost 2 bases, J lost 8 bases, and 18 bases lay in between. There are 15 residues in the CDR3. This CDR3 is CASSYELGGRNGYTF. The CDR3 DNA is TGTGCCAGCAGTTACGAGTTGGGGGGTCGGAACGGCTACACCTTC.

The chain recombines TRBV18 with TRBJ2-2, with unresolved D. V lost 3 bases and J lost 3, with 11 bases in between. The germline V gene has CDR1 KGHSH and CDR2 LQKENI. This CDR3 is 15 amino acids long. The CDR3 DNA reads TGTGCCAGCTCACCGGGGATAAGGGACACCGGGGAGCTGTTTTTT. Its translation: CASSPGIRDTGELFF.

The chain is built from TRBV5-1 and TRBJ1-1; no clear D. CDR1 and CDR2 from the germline V gene are SGHRS and YFSETQ. V was cut by 1 base and J by 3 bases, with 10 bases left in between. The CDR3 totals 14 residues. Here the CDR3 reads CASSLRRGDTEAFF. The CDR3 bases are TGCGCCAGCAGCTTGCGACGGGGAGACACTGAAGCTTTCTTT.

The chain uses TRBV29-1 and TRBJ2-1; D is unresolved. The V and J ends lost 2 bases and 1 base respectively, with 0 bases between them. CDR3 length: 11 amino acids. CDR1 is SQVTM and CDR2 is ANQGSEA in the germline V gene. This chain's CDR3 is CSVESYNEQFF. The CDR3 DNA is TGCAGCGTTGAATCCTACAATGAGCAGTTCTTC.

The CDR3 sequence: CASSWDNQPQHF. DNA for the CDR3: TGTGCCAGCAGTTGGGATAATCAGCCCCAGCATTTT. The chain joins TRBV6-6 to TRBJ1-5; D is undetermined. Germline V lookup: CDR1 MNHNY, CDR2 SVGAGI (reference sequence). This CDR3 is built from 12 residues. V lost 4 bases, J lost 4 bases, and 5 bases lay in between.

This sequence joins TRBV5-1 and TRBJ2-5; D ambiguous. Germline CDR1 and CDR2: SGHRS and YFSETQ. V dropped 2 bases and J dropped 5 bases, with 7 bases sitting between them. The CDR3 contains 12 residues. CDR3 loop: CASSFHGETQYF. The CDR3 region has the DNA TGCGCCAGCAGCTTCCATGGGGAGACCCAGTACTTC.

This chain joins TRBV19 and TRBJ1-4, with TRBD1 as a possible D gene (6 bases). Trimming took off 5 bases at V and 4 bases at J, with 11 bases between the two ends. The CDR3 is made up of 14 amino acids. Germline loops: CDR1 LNHDA, CDR2 SQIVND (reference sequence). This CDR3 is CASSRQGFNEKLFF. DNA of the CDR3: TGTGCCAGTAGTCGGCAGGGGTTTAATGAAAAACTGTTTTTT.

The chain combines TRBV12-2 with TRBJ1-1; TRBD1, the table's D call, was not compared with the DNA. TRBV12-2 is flagged as a pseudogene. This CDR3 is 17 amino acids long. The DNA for the CDR3 is TGTGCAAGTCGCAAGGGAGCGATCGCGACAGGGGAGGTTGAGGCCTTCTTT. Encoded protein: CASRKGAIATGEVEAFF.

The rearrangement joins TRBV28 to TRBJ2-5; TRBD1 is a possible D gene (5 bases). The CDR3 has 17 residues. Germline V gene lookup returns CDR1 MDHEN and CDR2 SYDVKM. V was pared by 2 bases and J by 5 bases, with 21 bases between. CDR3 DNA: TGTGCCAGCAGTTTAAATGTCAGGGTACGGGCCGAGGAGACCCAGTACTTC. Protein: CASSLNVRVRAEETQYF. The entire variable domain, with the rest obtained from reference TRBV28 and TRBJ2-5, is as follows: DVKVTQSSRYLVKRTGEKVFLECVQDMDHENMFWYRQDPGLGLRLIYFSYDVKMKEKGDIPEGYSVSREKKERFSLILESASTNQTSMYLCASSLNVRVRAEETQYFGPGTRLLVL.

The CDR3 protein is CASSLEAGSYNEQFF. CDR3 DNA: TGCGCCAGCAGCTTGGAAGCCGGATCCTACAATGAGCAGTTCTTC. This sequence joins TRBV5-1 and TRBJ2-1; no clear D gene. V lost 0 bases and J 1 base, leaving 8 bases between the germline ends. CDR1 is SGHRS and CDR2 is YFSETQ in the germline V gene. This CDR3 is built from 15 residues.

The chain joins TRBV9 to TRBJ2-3, with a tentative D call TRBD2 (6 bases). Germline V gene lookup returns CDR1 SGDLS and CDR2 YYNGEE. Deletions cut 5 bases from V and 2 bases from J, with 18 bases between. The CDR3 runs 16 residues. This CDR3 is CASSPLPGLLTDTQYF. Written as DNA, the CDR3 is TGTGCCAGCAGTCCTCTCCCGGGACTCCTCACAGATACGCAGTATTTT.